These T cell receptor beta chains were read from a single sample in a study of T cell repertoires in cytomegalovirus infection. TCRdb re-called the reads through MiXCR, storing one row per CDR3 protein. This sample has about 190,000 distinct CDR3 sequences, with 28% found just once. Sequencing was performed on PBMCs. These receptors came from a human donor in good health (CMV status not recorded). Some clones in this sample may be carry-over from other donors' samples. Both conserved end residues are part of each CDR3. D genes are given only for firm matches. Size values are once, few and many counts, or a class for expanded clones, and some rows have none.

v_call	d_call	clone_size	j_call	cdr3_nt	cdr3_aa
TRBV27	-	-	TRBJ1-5	TGTGCCAGCTCCCTGGGGGGCGACGATAGCAATCAGCCCCAGCATTTT	CASSLGGDDSNQPQHF
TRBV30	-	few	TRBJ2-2	TGTGCCTGGACGGCAAACACCGGGGAGCTGTTTTTT	CAWTANTGELFF
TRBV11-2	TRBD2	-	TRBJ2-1	TGTGCCAGCGGGAAACTAGCGGGGGGCGAGCAGTTCTTC	CASGKLAGGEQFF
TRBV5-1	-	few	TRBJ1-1	TGCGCCAGCAGCTTGGTGACTGGTGAAGCTTTCTTT	CASSLVTGEAFF
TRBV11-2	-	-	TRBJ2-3	TGTGCCAGCAGCTTCGCGGAAGGGGATACGCAGTATTTT	CASSFAEGDTQYF
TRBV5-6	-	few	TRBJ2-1	TGTGCCAGCAGCTTGGCCGGAGGGTTCAATGAGCAGTTCTTC	CASSLAGGFNEQFF
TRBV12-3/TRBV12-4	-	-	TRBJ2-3	TGTGCCAGCAGCTTAACTGCCGGGGCAGATACGCAGTATTTT	CASSLTAGADTQYF
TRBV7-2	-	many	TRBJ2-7	TGTGCCAGCAGCTTAGTAGGGAGCTCCTACGAGCAGTACTTC	CASSLVGSSYEQYF
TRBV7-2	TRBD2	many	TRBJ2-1	TGTGCCAGCAGCTCACCCCCCCGGGCGGGGGGCCTGAGCTCCTACAATGAGCAGTTCTTC	CASSSPPRAGGLSSYNEQFF
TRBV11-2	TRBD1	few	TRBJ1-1	TGTGCCAGCAGCGGCAGGGACAGGCGATACACTGAAGCTTTCTTT	CASSGRDRRYTEAFF
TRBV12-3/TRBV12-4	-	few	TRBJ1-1	TGTGCCAGCAGTCCATACAGGGACACTGAAGCTTTCTTT	CASSPYRDTEAFF
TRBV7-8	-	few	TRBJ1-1	TGTGCCAGCAGCTTAGTAGCCCAGTCGCGGGCTGAAGCTTTCTTT	CASSLVAQSRAEAFF
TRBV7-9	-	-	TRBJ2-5	TGTGCCAGCAGCTTAGATCCAGGTTTGCAAGAGACCCAGTACTTC	CASSLDPGLQETQYF
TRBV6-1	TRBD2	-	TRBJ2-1	TGTGCCAGCAGCCGACTAGCGGGGGGGAGTGGTGAGCAGTTCTTC	CASSRLAGGSGEQFF
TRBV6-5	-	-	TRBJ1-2	TGTGCCAGCAGTCCTCCGGGTCGAGTTGAGGACTATGGCTACACCTTC	CASSPPGRVEDYGYTF
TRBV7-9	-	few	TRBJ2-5	TGTGCCAGCAGCTCCGGGCCGATTGCTGAGACCCAGTACTTC	CASSSGPIAETQYF
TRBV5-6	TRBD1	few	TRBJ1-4	TGTGCCAGCAGCTTCCAGGGGGCAGGTGGTGAAAAACTGTTTTTT	CASSFQGAGGEKLFF
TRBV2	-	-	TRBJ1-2	TGTGCCAGCAGTGAGGGTGGCTATGGCTACACCTTC	CASSEGGYGYTF
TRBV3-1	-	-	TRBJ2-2	TGTGCCAGCGGATTAAGGACATGGAACACCGGGGAGCTGTTTTTT	CASGLRTWNTGELFF
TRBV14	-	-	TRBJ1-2	TGTGCCAGCAGCGGAGGGCTGCCGAACTATGGCTACACCTTC	CASSGGLPNYGYTF
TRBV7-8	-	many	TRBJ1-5	TGTGCCAGCAGCTTACACAGGGGCAATCAGCCCCAGCATTTT	CASSLHRGNQPQHF
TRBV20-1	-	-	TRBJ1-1	TGCAGTGCTTCCTATACGGTGAAAGCTTTCTTT	CSASYTVKAFF
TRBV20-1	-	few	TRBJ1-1	TGCAGTGCTATTGTTACAGGAAACACTGAAGCTTTCTTT	CSAIVTGNTEAFF
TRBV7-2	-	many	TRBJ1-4	TGTGCCAGCAGCTTAACCTTTAATGAAAAACTGTTTTTT	CASSLTFNEKLFF
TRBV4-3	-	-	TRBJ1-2	TGCGCCAGCAGCCAAGGAAAGCGAAACTATGGCTACACCTTC	CASSQGKRNYGYTF
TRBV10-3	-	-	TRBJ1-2	TGTGCCATCAGTGAGCTTACTCCGGGCGGCTACACCTTC	CAISELTPGGYTF
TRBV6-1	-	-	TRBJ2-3	TGTGCCAGCAGTCCCCCCCAAGGGACCCGAGGAGATACGCAGTATTTT	CASSPPQGTRGDTQYF
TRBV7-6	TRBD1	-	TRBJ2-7	TGTGCCAGCAGCTGGAGGAGCGGGACAGGGGGTATGGGCGAGCAGTACTTC	CASSWRSGTGGMGEQYF